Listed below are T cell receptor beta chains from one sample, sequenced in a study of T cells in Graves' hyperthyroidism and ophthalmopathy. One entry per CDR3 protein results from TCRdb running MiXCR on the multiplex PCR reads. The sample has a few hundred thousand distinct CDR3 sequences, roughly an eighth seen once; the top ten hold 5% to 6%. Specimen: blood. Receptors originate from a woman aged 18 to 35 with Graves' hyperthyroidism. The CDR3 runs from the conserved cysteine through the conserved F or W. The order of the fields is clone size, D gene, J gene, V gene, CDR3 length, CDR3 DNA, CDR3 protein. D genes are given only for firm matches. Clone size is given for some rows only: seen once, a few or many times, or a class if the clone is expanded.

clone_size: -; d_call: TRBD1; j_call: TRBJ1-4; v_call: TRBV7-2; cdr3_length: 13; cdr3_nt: TGTGCCAGCAGCCAGAACTCAGGGGGAAAACTGTTTTTT; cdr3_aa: CASSQNSGGKLFF
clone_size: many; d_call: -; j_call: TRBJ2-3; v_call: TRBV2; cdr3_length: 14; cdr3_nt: TGTGCCACCCGAAGCGGGTGGAGCACAGATACGCAGTATTTT; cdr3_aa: CATRSGWSTDTQYF
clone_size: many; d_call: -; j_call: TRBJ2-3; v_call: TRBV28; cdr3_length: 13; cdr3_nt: TGTGCCAGCAGTTTTATCATCACAGATACGCAGTATTTT; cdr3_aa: CASSFIITDTQYF
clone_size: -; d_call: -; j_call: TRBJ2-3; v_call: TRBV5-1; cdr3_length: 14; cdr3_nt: TGCGCCAGCAGTCCGGAACAGGGTACAGATACGCAGTATTTT; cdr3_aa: CASSPEQGTDTQYF
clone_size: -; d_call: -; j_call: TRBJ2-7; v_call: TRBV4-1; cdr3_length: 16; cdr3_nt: TGCGCCAGCAGCCAGCACAAACAGGGGGGACTACTCGAGCAGTACTTC; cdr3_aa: CASSQHKQGGLLEQYF
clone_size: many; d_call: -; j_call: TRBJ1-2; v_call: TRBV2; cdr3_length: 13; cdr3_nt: TGTGCCAGCAGGGATACAGCTAACTATGGCTACACCTTC; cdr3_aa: CASRDTANYGYTF
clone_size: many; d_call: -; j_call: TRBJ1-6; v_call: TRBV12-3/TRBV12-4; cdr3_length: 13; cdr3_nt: TGTGCCAGCAGGCGGACAGCCAATTCACCCCTCCACTTT; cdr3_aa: CASRRTANSPLHF
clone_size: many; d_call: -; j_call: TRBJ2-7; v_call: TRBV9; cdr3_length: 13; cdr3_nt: TGTGCCAGCAGCGTAGACCACGGTTGGGAGCAGTACTTC; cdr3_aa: CASSVDHGWEQYF
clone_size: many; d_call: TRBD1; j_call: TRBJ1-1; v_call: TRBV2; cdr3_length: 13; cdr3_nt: TGTGCCAGCAGCGGCGGGACAGCCACTGAAGCTTTCTTT; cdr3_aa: CASSGGTATEAFF
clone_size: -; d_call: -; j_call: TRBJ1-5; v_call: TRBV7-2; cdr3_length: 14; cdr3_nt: TGTGCCAGCAGCCCAAGGGTCGGCAATCAGCCCCAGCATTTT; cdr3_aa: CASSPRVGNQPQHF
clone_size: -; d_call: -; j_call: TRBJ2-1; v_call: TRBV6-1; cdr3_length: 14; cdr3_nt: TGTGCCAGCAGGGTACCAGAGAAGAACAATGAGCAGTTCTTC; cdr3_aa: CASRVPEKNNEQFF
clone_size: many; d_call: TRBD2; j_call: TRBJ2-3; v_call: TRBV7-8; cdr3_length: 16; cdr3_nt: TGTGCCAGCAGCCTGTCGCGGGAGGGCAGCACAGATACGCAGTATTTT; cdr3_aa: CASSLSREGSTDTQYF
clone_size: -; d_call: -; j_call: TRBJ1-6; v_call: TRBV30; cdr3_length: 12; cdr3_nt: TGTGCCTGGACTTTAGGGAATTCACCCCTCCACTTT; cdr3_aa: CAWTLGNSPLHF
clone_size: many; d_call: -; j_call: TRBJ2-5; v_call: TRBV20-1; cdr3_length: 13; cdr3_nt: TGCAGTGCGCCTCAGGGATTGCGAGAGACCCAGTACTTC; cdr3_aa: CSAPQGLRETQYF
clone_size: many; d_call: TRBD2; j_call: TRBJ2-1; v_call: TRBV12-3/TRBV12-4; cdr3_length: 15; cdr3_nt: TGTGCCAGCAGTTTTAGCGGGGGCTCCTACAATGAGCAGTTCTTC; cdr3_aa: CASSFSGGSYNEQFF
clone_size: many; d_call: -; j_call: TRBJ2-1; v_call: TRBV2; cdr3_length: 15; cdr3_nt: TGTGCCAGCCACAGGGTGTTGGGGATATGGAATGAGCAGTTCTTC; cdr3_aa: CASHRVLGIWNEQFF
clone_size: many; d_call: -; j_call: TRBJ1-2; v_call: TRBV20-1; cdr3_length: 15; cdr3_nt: TGCAGTGCTAGAGATAGTGGGAGGGGCATTAGCGGCTACACCTTC; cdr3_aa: CSARDSGRGISGYTF
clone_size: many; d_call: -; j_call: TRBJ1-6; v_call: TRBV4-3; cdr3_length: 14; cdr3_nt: TGCGCCAGCAGCCAAGATCGGTTGATATCACCCCTCCACTTT; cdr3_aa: CASSQDRLISPLHF